This is a list of T cell receptor beta chains from one sample in a study of beta chain features in type 1 diabetes. The method was immunoSEQ multiplex PCR; TCRdb's version includes in-frame clones alone and lacks a portion of them. The table shows about 900,000 clones, with 15% to 20% occurring only once. The specimen was naive CD4+ T cells from blood. The source is a woman aged 18-35 years in good health. Each CDR3 is given with its conserved first and last residue. The order of the fields is clone size, V gene, J gene, D gene, CDR3 protein, CDR3 DNA. The D gene is left open where the match is weak. Clone size is given for some rows only: seen once, a few or many times, or a class if the clone is expanded.

NA	TRBV5-1	TRBJ2-7	NA	CASSTTGFPYEQYF	TGCGCCAGCAGCACCACAGGGTTCCCCTACGAGCAGTACTTC
few	TRBV19	TRBJ2-5	NA	CASSISGPATTETQYF	TGTGCCAGTAGTATAAGTGGGCCGGCCACCACAGAGACCCAGTACTTC
NA	TRBV19	TRBJ2-5	NA	CASSIMGRRQETQYF	TGTGCCAGTAGTATCATGGGACGCCGACAAGAGACCCAGTACTTC
NA	TRBV18	TRBJ2-5	TRBD1	CASSPVGQGNQETQYF	TGTGCCAGCTCACCTGTGGGACAGGGGAACCAAGAGACCCAGTACTTC
NA	TRBV19	TRBJ2-7	TRBD2	CASSVTAGPREQYF	TGTGCCAGTAGTGTTACAGCGGGACCAAGGGAGCAGTACTTC
NA	TRBV11-3	TRBJ2-5	NA	CASSYTSRETQYF	TGTGCCAGCAGCTATACTAGCAGGGAGACCCAGTACTTC
few	TRBV7-2	TRBJ2-7	TRBD1	CASSLSPGQASYEQYF	TGTGCCAGCAGCTTAAGCCCGGGACAGGCAAGCTACGAGCAGTACTTC
few	TRBV5-6	TRBJ2-7	NA	CASSVKAGREQYF	TGTGCCAGCAGCGTCAAGGCAGGGCGCGAGCAGTACTTC
NA	TRBV11-2	TRBJ2-1	NA	CASSLIHVNNEQFF	TGTGCCAGCAGCTTGATACACGTAAACAATGAGCAGTTCTTC
few	TRBV7-9	TRBJ2-5	NA	CASTTGLQETQYF	TGTGCCAGCACCACAGGGCTGCAAGAGACCCAGTACTTC
NA	TRBV20-1	TRBJ1-1	NA	CSELGDTEAFF	TGCAGTGAACTTGGGGACACTGAAGCTTTCTTT
few	TRBV7-2	TRBJ2-3	TRBD2	CASSFHFSGSGGTDTQYF	TGTGCCAGCAGCTTCCATTTTAGCGGGAGCGGGGGCACAGATACGCAGTATTTT
NA	TRBV9	TRBJ2-7	TRBD1	CASSVDPGQVYEQYF	TGTGCCAGCAGCGTAGACCCGGGACAGGTATACGAGCAGTACTTC
few	TRBV5-4	TRBJ2-7	TRBD1	CASSLVGQGSYEQYF	TGTGCCAGCAGCTTGGTAGGACAGGGAAGCTACGAGCAGTACTTC
NA	TRBV25-1	TRBJ2-2	TRBD2	CASSRGTSGNFNTGELFF	TGTGCCAGCAGTAGAGGTACTAGCGGTAACTTTAACACCGGGGAGCTGTTTTTT
few	TRBV15	TRBJ2-5	NA	CATSPGRGSYQETQYF	TGTGCCACCAGCCCAGGGCGGGGTTCGTACCAAGAGACCCAGTACTTC
NA	TRBV7-2	TRBJ2-3	TRBD2	CASSLGTSGNTDTQYF	TGTGCCAGCAGCTTAGGGACTAGCGGAAACACAGATACGCAGTATTTT
once	TRBV5-4	TRBJ2-3	TRBD2	CASSRSGRVTDTQYF	TGTGCCAGCAGCCGAAGCGGGAGGGTCACAGATACGCAGTATTTT
few	TRBV27	TRBJ2-6	NA	CASSSPSRLGTGGANVLTF	NA
few	TRBV5-1	TRBJ1-3	TRBD1	CASSLGDRTSHVTIYF	TGCGCCAGCAGCTTGGGGGACAGGACATCCCATGTCACCATATATTTT
few	TRBV16	TRBJ2-3	NA	CASSQGTPASTDTQYF	TGTGCCAGCAGCCAAGGGACACCAGCTAGCACAGATACGCAGTATTTT
NA	TRBV28	TRBJ1-2	NA	CASSGSYGYTF	TGTGCCAGCAGCGGTTCCTATGGCTACACCTTC
few	TRBV11-2	TRBJ2-5	TRBD1	CASSPWDSQETQYF	TGTGCCAGCAGCCCGTGGGACAGCCAAGAGACCCAGTACTTC
NA	TRBV6-6	TRBJ2-7	NA	CASGARYEQYF	TGTGCCAGCGGGGCACGCTACGAGCAGTACTTC
NA	TRBV9	TRBJ1-1	NA	CASSTGQFTEAFF	TGTGCCAGCAGCACCGGGCAATTCACTGAAGCTTTCTTT
few	TRBV7-8	TRBJ1-5	NA	CASSLASRGNQPQHF	TGTGCCAGCAGCTTAGCTTCCCGGGGCAATCAGCCCCAGCATTTT
NA	TRBV28	TRBJ2-7	NA	CASRSSLSYEQYF	TGTGCCAGCCGAAGCTCCCTAAGCTACGAGCAGTACTTC